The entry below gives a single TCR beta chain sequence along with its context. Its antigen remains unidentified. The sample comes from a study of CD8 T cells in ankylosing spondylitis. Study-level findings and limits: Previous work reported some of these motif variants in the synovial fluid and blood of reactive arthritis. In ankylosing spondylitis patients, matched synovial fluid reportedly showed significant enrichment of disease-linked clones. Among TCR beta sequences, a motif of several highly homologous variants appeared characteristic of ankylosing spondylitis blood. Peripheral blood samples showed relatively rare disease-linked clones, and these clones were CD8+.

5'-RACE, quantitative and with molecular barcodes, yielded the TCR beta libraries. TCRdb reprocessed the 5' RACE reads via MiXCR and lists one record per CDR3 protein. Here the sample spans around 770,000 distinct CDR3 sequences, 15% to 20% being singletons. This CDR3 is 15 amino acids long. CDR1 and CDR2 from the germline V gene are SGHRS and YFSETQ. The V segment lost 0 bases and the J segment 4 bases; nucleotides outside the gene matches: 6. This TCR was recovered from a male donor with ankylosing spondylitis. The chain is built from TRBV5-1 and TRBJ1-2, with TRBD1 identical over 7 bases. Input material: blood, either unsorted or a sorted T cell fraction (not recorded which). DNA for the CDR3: TGCGCCAGCAGCTTGGGTCCGGGACAGATCTATGGCTACACCTTC. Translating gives CASSLGPGQIYGYTF.